This passage covers 12 T cell receptor beta chains from one sample sequenced in a study of shared clonotypes between healthy human individuals. In the naive CD8 group, cells lacked CD45RO and were positively selected for CCR7, so terminally differentiated effector memory CD45RA+ cells were left out. TCRdb's copy holds only in-frame clones and misses some; the assay was immunoSEQ multiplex PCR. This table holds around 1.9 million clones, around 93% found once. Sequencing was performed on naive CD8+ T cells from PBMCs. The receptor source for this set is a man between 18 and 29 years old in good health. Some clones in this sample may be carry-over from other donors' samples.

As for this clone: The junction shows a germline mismatch at one end, possibly a read error. The genes are TRBV6-1 and TRBJ1-2; weak D call: TRBD1 (6 bases). The CDR3 is 16 residues long. Germline V gives CDR1 MNHNS, CDR2 SASEGT. For the CDR3, the DNA is TGTGCCAGCAGGGAAGAACAGGGAGAAACTAACTATGGCTACACCTTC. This codes for CASREEQGETNYGYTF.

J is TRBJ1-1 and V is TRBV19; the D gene is possibly TRBD1 (5 bases). Trimming removed 8 bases from V and 3 bases from J, with 13 bases in between. This CDR3 is 13 amino acids long. Germline V gene sequence: CDR1 LNHDA, CDR2 SQIVND (reference sequence). CDR3 sequence (DNA): TGTGCCAGTGGGGGGGAACGGTACACTGAAGCTTTCTTT. Amino acids: CASGGERYTEAFF. Combining the CDR3 with reference TRBV19 and TRBJ1-1 gives the whole variable domain DGGITQSPKYLFRKEGQNVTLSCEQNLNHDAMYWYRQDPGQGLRLIYYSQIVNDFQKGDIAEGYSVSREKKESFPLTVTSAQKNPTAFYLCASGGERYTEAFFGQGTRLTVV.

In this sample, this clone turned up a few times. The rearrangement links TRBV6-1 to TRBJ2-7; TRBD2 is a possible D gene (5 bases). Looked up from germline, CDR1 is MNHNS and CDR2 is SASEGT. Trimming removed 6 bases at V and 7 bases at J, with 10 bases between. The CDR3 extends over 11 amino acids. Here the CDR3 reads CASRTSGEQYF. The CDR3 nucleotides read TGTGCCAGCAGGACGTCGGGGGAGCAGTACTTC.

The chain recombines TRBV7-9 with TRBJ2-7; perhaps TRBD1 as D (6 bases). Germline V CDR1 and CDR2: SEHNR, FQNEAQ (reference sequence). CDR3 length: 12 amino acids. Trimming pared 6 bases from V and 5 bases from J, leaving 11 bases between. The CDR3 loop reads CASSNRVHEQYF. The CDR3 bases are TGTGCCAGCAGTAACAGGGTCCACGAGCAGTACTTC.

The V and J genes are TRBV27 and TRBJ1-1, with a tentative D call TRBD1 (5 bases). This CDR3 comprises 15 residues. Germline CDR1 and CDR2: MNHEY and SMNVEV (reference sequence). V was trimmed by 1 base and J by 3 bases, leaving 12 bases between them. CDR3 bases: TGTGCCAGCAGTTTATGGCGGGGGAAGGACACTGAAGCTTTCTTT. It translates to CASSLWRGKDTEAFF.

V usage is TRBV6-5 and J usage is TRBJ2-3; TRBD2 matches at 7 bases. Losses at the gene ends were 8 bases for V and 1 base for J; bases not matched to a gene: 3. Germline CDR1 is MNHEY and CDR2 is SVGAGI. The CDR3 covers 13 residues. The CDR3 region has the DNA TGTGCCAGCTGGACTAGTGGCACAGATACGCAGTATTTT. It translates to CASWTSGTDTQYF.

The rearrangement uses TRBV7-8 and TRBJ2-5; D gene uncertain. Trimming pared 5 bases from V and 1 base from J, leaving 14 bases between. This CDR3 region has 15 residues. CDR1 SGHVS and CDR2 FQNEAQ come from the germline V gene. CDR3 in amino acids: CASSPRPDIQETQYF. CDR3 coding DNA: TGTGCCAGCAGCCCCCGCCCAGATATCCAAGAGACCCAGTACTTC.

This clone appeared once. The chain couples TRBV25-1 to TRBJ1-5; D unclear. V was clipped by 2 bases and J by 0 bases, with 8 bases between them. The CDR3 spans 15 residues. Per germline, CDR1 MGHDK and CDR2 SYGVNS. CDR3 residues: CASSEGRYSNQPQHF. For the CDR3, the DNA is TGTGCCAGCAGTGAAGGCCGCTATAGCAATCAGCCCCAGCATTTT.

The chain joins TRBV4-2 to TRBJ2-1; TRBD2 might be the D (6 bases). This CDR3 is built from 17 residues. V lost 0 bases and J 2 bases, leaving 14 bases between the germline ends. Germline V gene data show CDR1 as LGHNA and CDR2 as YNFKEQ. The CDR3 DNA reads TGTGCCAGCAGCCAAGAACGGCGGGAAAATCCCTACAATGAGCAGTTCTTC. It yields the protein CASSQERRENPYNEQFF.

The rearrangement joins TRBV7-9 to TRBJ2-5; TRBD2 matches at 9 bases. V lost 4 bases to trimming and J lost 5 bases; unmatched junction nucleotides: 11. Germline lookup yields CDR1 SEHNR and CDR2 FQNEAQ (reference sequence). CDR3 length: 16 amino acids. The CDR3 region has the DNA TGTGCCAGCAGCTCCCAAGCTAGCGGGATTTCCGAGACCCAGTACTTC. Protein: CASSSQASGISETQYF.

The chain uses TRBV7-9 and TRBJ2-3; D is tentatively TRBD1 or TRBD2 (5 bases each). Germline loops: CDR1 SEHNR, CDR2 FQNEAQ (reference sequence). Deletions cut 11 bases from V and 0 bases from J, with 15 bases between. The CDR3 runs to 14 residues. CDR3 loop: CASGGGPSTDTQYF. CDR3 coding DNA: TGTGCCTCGGGTGGGGGTCCTAGCACAGATACGCAGTATTTT.

A remark on this clone: Other DNA sequences in this specimen translate into the identical CDR3. The CDR3 nucleotides are TGTGCCAGCAGCGTAGGCACTAGCGTCAACAATGAGCAGTTCTTC. Protein: CASSVGTSVNNEQFF. This chain connects TRBV9 to TRBJ2-1, with 7 nucleotides matching TRBD2. V shed 0 bases, J shed 5 bases, and the junction held 5 bases outside the gene matches. CDR1 is SGDLS, CDR2 YYNGEE, per germline. The CDR3 extends over 15 amino acids.